This TCR beta chain was found in a study of T cell responses to AZD1222 COVID-19 vaccine. Doses given second, at about 4 or about 12 weeks, were pooled. Germline CDR1 reads SGHTA; CDR2 reads FQGTGA. V lost 3 bases to trimming and J lost 4 bases, with 9 bases between them. This CDR3 has 13 residues. Only in-frame clones appear in the TCRdb table, and some are missing; sequencing was by immunoSEQ multiplex PCR. The sample has about 82,000 clones; about nine tenths are singletons. General study points: Baseline serology detected seropositivity in only 5 or 6 AZD1222 recipients. A reported finding is that nearly half of spike-specific TCRs target unmutated variant regions.

Of note for this clone: Its antigen is still unknown.

Sequencing used peripheral blood, obtained 28 days after the second AZD1222 dose. The sequence was collected from an adult who received the AZD1222 COVID-19 vaccine. The rearrangement joins TRBV7-3 to TRBJ1-1; D not resolved. CDR3 coding DNA: TGTGCCAGCAGCTTTTTTTCCGGCACTGAAGCTTTCTTT. It specifies CASSFFSGTEAFF.